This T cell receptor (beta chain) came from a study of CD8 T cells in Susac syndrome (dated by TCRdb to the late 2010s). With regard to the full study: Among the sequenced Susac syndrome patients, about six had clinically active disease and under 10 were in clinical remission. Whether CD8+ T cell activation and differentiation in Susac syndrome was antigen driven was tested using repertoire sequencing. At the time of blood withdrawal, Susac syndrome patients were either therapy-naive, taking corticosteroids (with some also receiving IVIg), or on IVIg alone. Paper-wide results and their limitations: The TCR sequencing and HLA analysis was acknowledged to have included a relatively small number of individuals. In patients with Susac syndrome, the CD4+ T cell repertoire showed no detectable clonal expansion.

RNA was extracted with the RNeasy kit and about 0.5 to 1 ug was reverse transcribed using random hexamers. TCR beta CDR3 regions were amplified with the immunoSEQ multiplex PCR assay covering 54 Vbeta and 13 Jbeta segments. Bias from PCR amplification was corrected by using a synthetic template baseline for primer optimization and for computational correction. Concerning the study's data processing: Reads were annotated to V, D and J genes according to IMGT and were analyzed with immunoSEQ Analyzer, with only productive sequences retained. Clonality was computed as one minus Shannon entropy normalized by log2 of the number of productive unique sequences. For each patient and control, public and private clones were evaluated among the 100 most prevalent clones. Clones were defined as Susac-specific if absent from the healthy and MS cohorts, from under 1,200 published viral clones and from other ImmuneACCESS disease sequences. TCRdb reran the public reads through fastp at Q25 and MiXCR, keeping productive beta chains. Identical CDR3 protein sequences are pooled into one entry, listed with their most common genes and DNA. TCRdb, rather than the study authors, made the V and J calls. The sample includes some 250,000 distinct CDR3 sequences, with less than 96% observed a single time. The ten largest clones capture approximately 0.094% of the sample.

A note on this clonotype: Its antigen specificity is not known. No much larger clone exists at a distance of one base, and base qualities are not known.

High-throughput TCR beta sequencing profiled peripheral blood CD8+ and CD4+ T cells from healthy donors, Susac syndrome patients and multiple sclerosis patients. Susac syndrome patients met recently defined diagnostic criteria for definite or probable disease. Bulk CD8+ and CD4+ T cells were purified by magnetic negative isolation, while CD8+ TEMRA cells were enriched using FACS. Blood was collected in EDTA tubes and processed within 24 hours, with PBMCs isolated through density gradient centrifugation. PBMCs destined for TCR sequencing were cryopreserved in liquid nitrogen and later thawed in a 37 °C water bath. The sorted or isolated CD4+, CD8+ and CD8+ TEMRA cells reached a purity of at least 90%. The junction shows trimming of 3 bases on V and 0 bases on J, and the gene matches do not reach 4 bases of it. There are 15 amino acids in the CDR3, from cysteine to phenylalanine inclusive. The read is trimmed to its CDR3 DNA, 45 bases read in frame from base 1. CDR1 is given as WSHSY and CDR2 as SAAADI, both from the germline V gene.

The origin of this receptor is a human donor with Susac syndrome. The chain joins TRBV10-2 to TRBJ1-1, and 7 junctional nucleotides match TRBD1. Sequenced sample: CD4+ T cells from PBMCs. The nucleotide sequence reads TGCGCCAGCAGTGAAAATGACAGGGTGAACACTGAAGCTTTCTTT. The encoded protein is CASSENDRVNTEAFF.